Included here is one T cell receptor (beta chain) sequence, with context. The data originate from a study of blood T cell repertoires in COVID-19. Across the study: There were acute and convalescent COVID-19 samples, and they came from the United States, Italy and Spain. Sources were T cells, B-cell-depleted T cells, or PBMCs; the material itself was cDNA or gDNA.

Assay: immunoSEQ multiplex PCR; the TCRdb copy retains only in-frame clones and omits some. The sample contains under 400,000 clones, more than 70% of which appear only once. V lost 2 bases and J lost 2, with 15 bases in between. The CDR3 totals 17 residues. CDR1 and CDR2 (germline): KGHDR, SFDVKD. Those enrolled in Seattle joined during active infection and were followed longitudinally afterward. The chain is built from TRBV24-1 and TRBJ1-5; the D is unclear. This clonotype originated in a woman in her twenties or thirties with COVID-19, enrolled during active disease. The sequencing input was peripheral blood. CDR3 amino acids: CATSDSEPPTGNQPQHF. DNA of the CDR3: TGTGCCACCAGTGATTCAGAGCCGCCCACAGGCAATCAGCCCCAGCATTTT.